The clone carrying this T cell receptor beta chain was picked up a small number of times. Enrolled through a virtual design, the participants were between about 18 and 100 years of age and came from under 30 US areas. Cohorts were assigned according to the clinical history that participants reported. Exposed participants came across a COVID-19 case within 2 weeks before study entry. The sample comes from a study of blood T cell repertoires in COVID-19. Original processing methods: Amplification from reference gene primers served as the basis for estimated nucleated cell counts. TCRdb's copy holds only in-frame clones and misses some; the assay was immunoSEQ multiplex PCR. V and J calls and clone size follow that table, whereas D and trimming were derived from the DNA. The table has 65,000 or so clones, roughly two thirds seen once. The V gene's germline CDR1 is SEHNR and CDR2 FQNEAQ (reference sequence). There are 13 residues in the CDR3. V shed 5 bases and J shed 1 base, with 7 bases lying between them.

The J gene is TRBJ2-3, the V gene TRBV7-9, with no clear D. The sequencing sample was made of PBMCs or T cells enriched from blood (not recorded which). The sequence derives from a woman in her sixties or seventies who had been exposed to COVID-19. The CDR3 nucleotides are TGTGCCAGCAGCCGACTGGGCACAGATACGCAGTATTTT. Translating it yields CASSRLGTDTQYF.